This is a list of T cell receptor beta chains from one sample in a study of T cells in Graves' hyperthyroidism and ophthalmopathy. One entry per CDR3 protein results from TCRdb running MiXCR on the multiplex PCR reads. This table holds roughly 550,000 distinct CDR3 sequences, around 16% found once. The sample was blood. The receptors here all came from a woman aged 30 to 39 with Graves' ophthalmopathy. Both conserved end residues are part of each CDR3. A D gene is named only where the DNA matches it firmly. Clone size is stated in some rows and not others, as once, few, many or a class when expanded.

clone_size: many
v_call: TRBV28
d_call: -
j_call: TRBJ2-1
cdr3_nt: TGTGCCAGCAAGGCGAGCTCCTACAATGAGCAGTTCTTC
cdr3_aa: CASKASSYNEQFF

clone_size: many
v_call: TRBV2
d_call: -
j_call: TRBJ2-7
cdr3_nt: TGTGCCAGCAGGGCCCTGGGCTACGAGCAGTACTTC
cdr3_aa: CASRALGYEQYF

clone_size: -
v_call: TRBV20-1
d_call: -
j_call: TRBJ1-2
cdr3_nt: TGCAGTGCTAGCAGTAGACTTAGGGGAGATGTAAACTATGGCTACACCTTC
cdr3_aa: CSASSRLRGDVNYGYTF

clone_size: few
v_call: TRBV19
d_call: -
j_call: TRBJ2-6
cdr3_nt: TGTGCCAGTAGTTTTAGCGGCGGGGCCAACGTCCTGACTTTC
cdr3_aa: CASSFSGGANVLTF

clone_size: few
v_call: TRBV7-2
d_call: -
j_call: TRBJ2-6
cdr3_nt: TGTGCCAGCAGCTTAGAGGCACTGAGCTCTGGGGCCAACGTCCTGACTTTC
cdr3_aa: CASSLEALSSGANVLTF

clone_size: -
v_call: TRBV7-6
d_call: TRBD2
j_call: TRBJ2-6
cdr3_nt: TGTGCCAGCAGCTTTGGCGGGGGTGGGGCCAACGTCCTGACTTTC
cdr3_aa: CASSFGGGGANVLTF

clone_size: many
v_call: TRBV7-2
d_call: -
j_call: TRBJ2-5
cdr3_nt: TGTGCCAGCAACCGACCCCAAGAGACCCAGTACTTC
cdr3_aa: CASNRPQETQYF

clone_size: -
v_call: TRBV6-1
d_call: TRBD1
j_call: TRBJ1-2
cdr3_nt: TGTGCCAGCAGCCCCCCGGGACAGGGTATGGCTCACACCTTC
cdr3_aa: CASSPPGQGMAHTF

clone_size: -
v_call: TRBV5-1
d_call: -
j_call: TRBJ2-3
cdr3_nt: TGCGCCAACAGCTTGGTTTGGGCTAGCGCAGATACGCAGTATTTT
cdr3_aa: CANSLVWASADTQYF

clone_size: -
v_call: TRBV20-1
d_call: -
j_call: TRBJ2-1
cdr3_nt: TGCAGTTGGCGAGCGGACAACAATGAGCAGTTCTTC
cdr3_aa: CSWRADNNEQFF

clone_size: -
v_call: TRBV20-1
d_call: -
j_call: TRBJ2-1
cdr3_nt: TGCAGTGCTAGAGATTTCGGGGTAGGAGACAATGAGCAGTTCTTC
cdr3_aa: CSARDFGVGDNEQFF

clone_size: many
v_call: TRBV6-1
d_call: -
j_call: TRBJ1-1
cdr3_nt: TGTGCCAGCAGTTCCCAGGGGAGTTGGACTGAAGCTTTCTTT
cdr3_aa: CASSSQGSWTEAFF

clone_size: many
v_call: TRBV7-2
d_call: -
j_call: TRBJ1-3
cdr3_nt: TGTGCCAGCAGCTTAGTCTCAGGGCCGGGAAACACCATATATTTT
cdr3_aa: CASSLVSGPGNTIYF

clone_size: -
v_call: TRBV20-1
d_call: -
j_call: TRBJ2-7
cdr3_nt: TGCAGTGCTAGTCTCAACAGGGACTACGAGCAGTACTTC
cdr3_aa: CSASLNRDYEQYF

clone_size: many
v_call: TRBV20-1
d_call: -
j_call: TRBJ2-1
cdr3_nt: TGCAGTGCTAGTTCCGGCTCCTGGGAGTTCTTC
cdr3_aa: CSASSGSWEFF

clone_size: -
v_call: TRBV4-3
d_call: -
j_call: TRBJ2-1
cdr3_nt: TGCGCCAGCAGCCAAGACCTAGCACTGAACTACAATGAGCAGTTCTTC
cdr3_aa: CASSQDLALNYNEQFF

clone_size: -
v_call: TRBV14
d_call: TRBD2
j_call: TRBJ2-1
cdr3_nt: TGTGCCAGCAGCCGAACCGGGACTAGCGGGTCTAATGAGCAGTTCTTC
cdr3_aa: CASSRTGTSGSNEQFF

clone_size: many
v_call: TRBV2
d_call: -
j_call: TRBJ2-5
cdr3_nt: TGTGCCAGCAGCCGGGAGATCGGAGAGACCCAGTACTTC
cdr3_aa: CASSREIGETQYF

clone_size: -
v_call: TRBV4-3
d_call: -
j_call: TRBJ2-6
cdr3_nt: TGCGCCAGCAGCCGTGTTACAGGGCCTGGGGCCAACGTCCTGACTTTC
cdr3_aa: CASSRVTGPGANVLTF

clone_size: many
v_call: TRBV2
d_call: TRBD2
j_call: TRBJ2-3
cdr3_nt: TGTGCCAGCGATCCCAGCGGGAGCCCAGATACGCAGTATTTT
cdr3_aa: CASDPSGSPDTQYF

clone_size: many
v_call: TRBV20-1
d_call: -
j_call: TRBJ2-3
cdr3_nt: TGCAGTGCTAGAGGGGCGGGACCCACGGCGGTGGATACGCAGTATTTT
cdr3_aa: CSARGAGPTAVDTQYF

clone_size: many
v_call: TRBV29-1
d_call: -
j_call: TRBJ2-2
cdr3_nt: TGCAGCGTCCGACAGGCGGCCGGGGAGCTGTTTTTT
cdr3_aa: CSVRQAAGELFF

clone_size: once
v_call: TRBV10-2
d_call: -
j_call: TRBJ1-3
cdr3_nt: TGCGCCAGCAGTGACACGTACGGCTCTGGAAACACCATATATTTT
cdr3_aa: CASSDTYGSGNTIYF

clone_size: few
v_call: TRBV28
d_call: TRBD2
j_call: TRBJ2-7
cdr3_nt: TGTGCCAGCAGACCGCGGGGGGGAAGCTCCTACGAGCAGTACTTC
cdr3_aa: CASRPRGGSSYEQYF

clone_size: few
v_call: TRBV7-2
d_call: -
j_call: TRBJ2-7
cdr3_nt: TGTGCCAGCAGCTTAGGTGTTGGGGAGACCGAGCAGTACTTC
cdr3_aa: CASSLGVGETEQYF

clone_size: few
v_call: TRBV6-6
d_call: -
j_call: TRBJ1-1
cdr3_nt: TGTGCCAGCAGTTACGGCGGTTGGGGTTACACTGAAGCTTTCTTT
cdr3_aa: CASSYGGWGYTEAFF

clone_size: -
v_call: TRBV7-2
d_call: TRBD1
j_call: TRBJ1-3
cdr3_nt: TGTGCCAGCAGCTCCGGGACAGGGGCATACACCATATATTTT
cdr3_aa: CASSSGTGAYTIYF